Below, 11 T cell receptor beta chains from the same sample are listed, as sequenced in a study of blood T cell repertoires in COVID-19. Sequenced by immunoSEQ multiplex PCR; TCRdb stores in-frame clones only, minus some. Here the sample spans about 20,000 clones, 91% being singletons. Sequenced material: peripheral blood. The receptors stem from a man aged 65 to 85 with active COVID-19.

The chain uses TRBV19 and TRBJ2-1; the match to TRBD1 covers 10 bases. V lost 7 bases and J lost 6; bases outside the gene matches: 6. Germline CDR1 LNHDA, CDR2 SQIVND (reference sequence). The CDR3 loop spans 14 amino acids. The DNA of the CDR3 is TGTGCCAGTATCTCTGGGACAGGGGTCAATGAGCAGTTCTTC. Translated: CASISGTGVNEQFF.

This clone was counted only a few times. The chain has TRBV3-1 (or the pseudogene TRBV3-2) and TRBJ1-3; 9 nucleotides match TRBD1. After removal of 4 bases from V and 4 bases from J, the junction contained 8 bases not matched to a gene. The CDR3 is 16 residues long. The germline V gene has CDR1 LGHDT and CDR2 YNNKEL (reference sequence). CDR3 sequence: CASSPWDREGGNTIYF. In nucleotides, the CDR3 is TGTGCCAGCAGCCCGTGGGACAGGGAAGGGGGAAACACCATATATTTT.

The chain recombines TRBV15 with TRBJ2-1; tentative D call: TRBD2 (5 bases). V was pared by 0 bases and J by 1 base, with 10 bases between. This CDR3 has 16 residues. CDR1 is LNHNV, CDR2 YYDKDF, per germline (reference sequence). Written as DNA, the CDR3 is TGTGCCACCAGCAGAGATGCGGGTTTATCCTACAATGAGCAGTTCTTC. Encoded protein: CATSRDAGLSYNEQFF.

CDR3 protein: CASSLGGRLFF. Here the CDR3 DNA reads TGTGCCAGCAGTTTAGGAGGGAGACTGTTTTTT. This chain uses TRBV12-3 or TRBV12-4 with TRBJ1-4; D not resolved. The CDR3 is made up of 11 amino acids. V was shortened by 1 base and J by 13 bases, with 7 bases between the two germline ends.

Relative to its sample, this clone is medium-sized. This chain joins TRBV4-1 and TRBJ2-7; 7 positions match TRBD1. CDR1 is MGHRA and CDR2 is YSYEKL in the germline V gene. The junction had 9 bases not matched to a gene; V was cut back by 3 bases and J by 1 base. The CDR3 is 16 residues long. The CDR3 loop is CASSHGPGQPSYEQYF. CDR3 coding DNA: TGCGCCAGCAGCCACGGGCCGGGACAGCCTTCCTACGAGCAGTACTTC.

DNA of the CDR3: TGTGCCAGCTCACTTCAGACAGGGGTGAACACTGAAGCTTTCTTT. Translating gives CASSLQTGVNTEAFF. The chain carries TRBV18 and TRBJ1-1, with 8 bases matching TRBD1. The trim removed 4 bases at V and 0 bases at J, leaving 4 bases unmatched. CDR1 and CDR2 (germline): KGHSH, LQKENI. This CDR3 region has 15 residues.

This clone appeared a few times. The V call is TRBV4-3, the J call TRBJ2-2, with D possibly being TRBD2 (6 bases). Germline V gene lookup returns CDR1 LGHNA and CDR2 YSLEER. Trimming stripped 0 bases from V and 1 base from J, with 15 bases between. This CDR3 region has 18 residues. Here the CDR3 reads CASSQEGWGAGNTGELFF. The CDR3 bases are TGCGCCAGCAGCCAAGAAGGGTGGGGAGCGGGGAACACCGGGGAGCTGTTTTTT.

This chain links TRBV28 with TRBJ1-2; TRBD1 aligns across 7 bases. CDR3 size: 15 residues. Trimming took 3 bases from V and 4 from J; bases not matched to a gene: 8. Germline lookup yields CDR1 MDHEN and CDR2 SYDVKM. CDR3 DNA: TGTGCCAGCAGTTTTGGAGACAGGGCCGGCTATGGCTACACCTTC. It specifies CASSFGDRAGYGYTF.

V and J are TRBV7-9 and TRBJ1-1; D not resolved. CDR3 length: 14 amino acids. V was pared by 5 bases and J by 6 bases, with 16 bases between. Looked up from germline, CDR1 is SEHNR and CDR2 is FQNEAQ (reference sequence). For the CDR3, the DNA is TGTGCCAGCAGCCCCCAGGCTGGAACCCCTGAAGCTTTCTTT. Translating it yields CASSPQAGTPEAFF.

The V call is TRBV6-2 or TRBV6-3, the J call TRBJ1-4; D is perhaps TRBD1 (6 bases). This CDR3 comprises 18 residues. The V end lost 0 bases, the J end lost 0 bases, and 14 bases lay between the germline ends. CDR1 MNHEY and CDR2 SVGEGT come from the germline V gene. This CDR3 is CASSYSMGRGPTNEKLFF. The CDR3 DNA reads as TGTGCCAGCAGTTACTCGATGGGCAGGGGCCCAACTAATGAAAAACTGTTTTTT.

The V call is TRBV18, the J call TRBJ2-7; 9 nucleotides agree with TRBD1. Germline assignment: CDR1 KGHSH and CDR2 LQKENI. This CDR3 has 17 residues. V lost 4 bases to trimming and J lost 7 bases; unmatched junction nucleotides: 17. The CDR3 coding sequence is TGTGCCAGCTCACTCAAAACCGGACAGGGGAGTCCGGGGGAGCAGTACTTC. It specifies CASSLKTGQGSPGEQYF.